A selection of T cell receptor beta chains follows, all from one sample in a study of cytomegalovirus exposure and HLA in healthy donors. The method was immunoSEQ multiplex PCR; TCRdb's version includes in-frame clones alone and lacks a portion of them. The sample holds under 150,000 clones, about 73% seen once. The sample was PBMCs. Receptors originate from a human donor in good health. The conserved cysteine and the conserved F or W are not part of the CDR3 here.

TRBJ2-3,TRBV12-5,ASGLWEADTQY
TRBJ2-1,TRBV11-2,ASSRDRAYNEQF
TRBJ1-3,TRBV6-5,ASSYLDRPGNTIY
TRBJ1-1,TRBV30,AWSTGVTEAF
TRBJ2-7,TRBV30,ACHDRGYSYEQY
TRBJ2-6,TRBV7-6,ASRSLSGANVLT
TRBJ2-7,TRBV5-1,ASSLEGPSYEQY
TRBJ2-3,TRBV10-3,AISGTSTDTQY
TRBJ2-2,TRBV10-3,AIRGVAGELF
TRBJ2-3,TRBV5-6,ASSLAGGSTDTQY
TRBJ2-7,TRBV28,ASRGTEASYEQY
TRBJ1-2,TRBV4-3,ASSQVGLYGYT
TRBJ1-6,TRBV4-3,ASNPDLSSYNSPLH
TRBJ2-3,TRBV7-2,ASSLARDGYTDTQY
TRBJ2-3,TRBV7-2,ASSGMHGGTDTQY
TRBJ1-5,TRBV2,ASSEGDQPQH
TRBJ1-1,TRBV19,ASSIAGRTEAF
TRBJ2-7,TRBV7-8,ASSTQDYEQY
TRBJ2-7,TRBV25-1,ASRGATYEQY
TRBJ2-1,TRBV27,ASSPGTSGGVDNEQF
TRBJ2-7,TRBV19,ASSTGTGRSYEQY
TRBJ2-7,TRBV29-1,SVEGGAGGGSYEQY
TRBJ1-5,TRBV7-9,ASSPGPVGRGSQPQH